Described below is a single T cell receptor (beta chain) sequence and its context. Donors of Cohort 3 who recovered were those that had two negative PCRs, clearance, or symptom resolution. The CDR3 consists of 17 residues. Germline CDR1 SGHTA, CDR2 FQGNSA. V shed 2 bases and J shed 6 bases, with 22 bases lying between them. The repertoire was sequenced with immunoSEQ multiplex PCR; TCRdb's copy has only in-frame clones and lacks some. Of more than 300,000 clones detected, 88% appear once; the ten largest clones hold 1.2%. The entry originates in a study of blood T cell repertoires in COVID-19. Study information: Sources were T cells, B-cell-depleted T cells, or PBMCs; the material itself was cDNA or gDNA.

Sample: PBMCs or T cells enriched from blood (not recorded which). The chain employs TRBV7-2 and TRBJ1-2; D gene uncertain. This receptor was identified in a woman between 18 and 29 years old who had recovered from COVID-19. The CDR3 sequence is CASSLSHPEGGLNGYTF. The CDR3 DNA follows: TGTGCCAGCAGCTTAAGTCACCCCGAGGGCGGGCTGAATGGCTACACCTTC. The full variable domain, its missing parts supplied by reference TRBV7-2 and TRBJ1-2, is GAGVSQSPSNKVTEKGKDVELRCDPISGHTALYWYRQSLGQGLEFLIYFQGNSAPDKSGLPSDRFSAERTGGSVSTLTIQRTQQEDSAVYLCASSLSHPEGGLNGYTFGSGTRLTVV.